Each of the 14 T cell receptor beta chains below was sequenced from the same sample in a study of T-cell reconstitution after alpha-beta-depleted transplantation in children. Preparation of the TCRbeta library was carried out with unique molecular identifiers. TCRdb used MiXCR to reprocess the PCR reads, holding one entry per CDR3 protein. The data contain over 550,000 distinct CDR3 sequences, 10% of them singletons. Sample: PBMCs from the stem cell graft donor, taken from the stem cell graft. These receptors were obtained from a human donor who donated a stem cell graft to a child with acute myeloid leukemia.

This clonotype appeared a few times. V gene TRBV6-2 or TRBV6-3 combines with J gene TRBJ2-1; 8 bases line up with TRBD1. J lost 3 bases, V lost 1 base, and 5 bases had no gene match. Germline V CDR1 and CDR2: MNHEY, SVGEGT. This CDR3 region has 16 residues. CDR3 residues: CASSYFGTGIYNEQFF. The CDR3 bases are TGTGCCAGCAGTTACTTCGGGACAGGAATCTACAATGAGCAGTTCTTC.

The chain couples TRBV6-2 or TRBV6-3 to TRBJ1-5; unclear D gene. The V end was cut by 2 bases, the J end by 3 bases, with 11 bases between. Germline V gene sequence: CDR1 MNHEY, CDR2 SVGEGT. The CDR3 has 15 amino acids. CDR3 region: CASSYRSGINQPQHF. CDR3 nucleotide sequence: TGTGCCAGCAGTTACCGTTCAGGAATCAATCAGCCCCAGCATTTT.

The V gene is TRBV7-2, the J gene TRBJ2-3; 8 bases are shared with TRBD2. V shed 3 bases and J 4 bases; nucleotides not matched to a gene: 3. CDR3 length: 14 residues. CDR1 is SGHTA and CDR2 is FQGNSA in the germline V gene. The CDR3 DNA reads as TGTGCCAGCAGCTTCGGGAGGGCCTCAGATACGCAGTATTTT. It codes for CASSFGRASDTQYF.

The chain carries TRBV20-1 and TRBJ2-5; 9 bases are shared with TRBD1. The CDR3 spans 16 residues. With V trimmed by 4 bases and J by 5 bases, 14 bases remained unmatched. CDR1 is DFQATT and CDR2 is SNEGSKA in the germline V gene (reference sequence). CDR3 residues: CSAIRDREVFGETQYF. The CDR3 coding sequence is TGCAGTGCTATCCGGGACAGGGAGGTTTTCGGCGAGACCCAGTACTTC.

This clonotype was seen more than once but under ten times. The chain employs TRBV28 and TRBJ2-7, with a possible D match to TRBD2 (6 bases). Trimming shortened V by 7 bases and J by 2 bases, and 18 bases separated the two germline ends. The CDR3 contains 15 residues. Germline loops: CDR1 MDHEN, CDR2 SYDVKM. The CDR3 loop is CASTDGRRRPYEQYF. The CDR3 DNA reads TGTGCCAGCACCGATGGGAGGCGCCGACCCTACGAGCAGTACTTC. Together with reference TRBV28 and TRBJ2-7, the CDR3 gives the full variable domain: DVKVTQSSRYLVKRTGEKVFLECVQDMDHENMFWYRQDPGLGLRLIYFSYDVKMKEKGDIPEGYSVSREKKERFSLILESASTNQTSMYLCASTDGRRRPYEQYFGPGTRLTVT.

V and J are TRBV7-2 and TRBJ2-2, with unresolved D. The V and J ends lost 10 bases and 5 bases respectively, with 11 bases between them. The germline gives CDR1 SGHTA, CDR2 FQGNSA. The CDR3 extends over 12 amino acids. The CDR3: CAKPLGTGELFF. The CDR3 bases are TGTGCCAAACCTTTGGGAACCGGGGAGCTGTTTTTT.

V and J are TRBV20-1 and TRBJ2-7; 9 nucleotides align to TRBD1. V trimming: 6 bases; J trimming: 3 bases; junction bases outside the gene matches: 6. CDR3 length: 13 residues. The germline CDR1 and CDR2 sequences are DFQATT and SNEGSKA (reference sequence). CDR3 sequence reads: CSASSGQGYEQYF. CDR3 nucleotides: TGCAGTGCGTCCTCGGGACAGGGCTACGAGCAGTACTTC.

This clonotype was seen many times. The chain carries TRBV7-3 and TRBJ2-2; 8 positions match TRBD2. Trimming at V came to 5 bases and at J to 1 base, leaving 3 bases not matched to a gene. CDR3 size: 15 residues. In germline, CDR1 is SGHTA, CDR2 FQGTGA. DNA of the CDR3: TGTGCCAGCAGCCCAAGCGGGGGGAACACCGGGGAGCTGTTTTTT. Translating gives CASSPSGGNTGELFF.

CDR3 nucleotide sequence: TGCAGTGCTAGAGGGAACAGGGTATGGGAGCAGTTCTTC. It yields the protein CSARGNRVWEQFF. This rearrangement joins TRBV20-1 to TRBJ2-1, with TRBD1 as a possible D gene (6 bases). CDR1 is DFQATT and CDR2 is SNEGSKA in the germline V gene (reference sequence). Between the trimmed V and J ends, which lost 1 base and 10 bases, there was a span of 14 bases. This CDR3 region has 13 residues.

The chain has TRBV12-3 or TRBV12-4 and TRBJ2-7; no firm D call. The ends were cut back, 3 bases at V and 4 bases at J, with 16 bases in the middle. The CDR3 extends over 15 amino acids. The chain's CDR3 is CASSFFARSGYEQYF. For the CDR3, the DNA is TGTGCCAGCAGTTTTTTTGCCAGGTCCGGGTACGAGCAGTACTTC.

This rearrangement joins TRBV5-1 to TRBJ2-7; 9 bases fit TRBD1. Germline V gene data show CDR1 as SGHRS and CDR2 as YFSETQ. V trimming: 5 bases; J trimming: 5 bases; junction bases outside the gene matches: 11. There are 15 residues in the CDR3. The CDR3 here is CASSSTPGQGNEQYF. The CDR3, as DNA: TGCGCCAGCAGTTCCACCCCGGGACAGGGAAACGAGCAGTACTTC.

The genes are TRBV28 and TRBJ1-1; possibly TRBD1 for D (5 bases). The germline gives CDR1 MDHEN, CDR2 SYDVKM. The CDR3 runs to 14 residues. The V end lost 6 bases, the J end lost 1 base, and 12 bases lay between the germline ends. CDR3 in DNA: TGTGCCAGCAGACCGGGACCGGGGAACACTGAAGCTTTCTTT. This sequence encodes CASRPGPGNTEAFF.

In this sample, this clonotype turned up many times. The CDR3 DNA reads TGTGCCAGCAGCTTAGCGACGCACTATAGCAATCAGCCCCAGCATTTT. It encodes CASSLATHYSNQPQHF. The V call is TRBV7-2, the J call TRBJ1-5; D not certain. This CDR3 contains 16 residues. Germline CDR1 and CDR2: SGHTA and FQGNSA. Trimming took 0 bases from V and 0 from J, leaving 9 bases between them.

This clonotype was recorded a few times. The gene calls are TRBV5-1 and TRBJ2-1; 7 nucleotides line up with TRBD2. The CDR3 is made up of 15 amino acids. Looked up from germline, CDR1 is SGHRS and CDR2 is YFSETQ. The junction had 4 bases not matched to a gene; V was cut back by 4 bases and J by 0 bases. The CDR3 sequence is CASSATSVSYNEQFF. CDR3 nucleotide sequence: TGCGCCAGCAGCGCCACTAGCGTCTCCTACAATGAGCAGTTCTTC.